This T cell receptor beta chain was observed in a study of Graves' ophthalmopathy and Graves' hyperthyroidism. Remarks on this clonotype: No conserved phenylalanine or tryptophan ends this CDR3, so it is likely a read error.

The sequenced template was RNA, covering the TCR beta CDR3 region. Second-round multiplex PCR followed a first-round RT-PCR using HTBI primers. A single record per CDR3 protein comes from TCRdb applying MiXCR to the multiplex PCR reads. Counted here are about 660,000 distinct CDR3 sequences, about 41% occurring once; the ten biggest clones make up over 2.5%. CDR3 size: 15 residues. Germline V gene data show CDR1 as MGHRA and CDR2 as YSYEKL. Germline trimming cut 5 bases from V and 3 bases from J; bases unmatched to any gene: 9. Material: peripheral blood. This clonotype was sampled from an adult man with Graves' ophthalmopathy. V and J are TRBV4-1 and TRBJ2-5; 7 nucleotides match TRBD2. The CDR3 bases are TGCGCCAGCAGCTCCCCCGGGGGGTCCAAAGAGACCCAGTACCTC. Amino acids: CASSSPGGSKETQYL.